The 15 T cell receptor beta chains below all came from one sample that was sequenced in a study of blood T cell repertoires in COVID-19. Libraries were prepared by immunoSEQ multiplex PCR; TCRdb keeps only in-frame clonotypes and omits some of them. The repertoire includes approximately 46,000 clones, about 82% of them detected once, and under 15% sits in the top ten. Material: peripheral blood. The receptors stem from a human donor in a cohort sampled during active COVID-19.

The V call is TRBV24-1, the J call TRBJ2-1; 9 bases are shared with TRBD2. V shed 5 bases and J 7 bases; nucleotides not matched to a gene: 14. CDR3 length equals 17 residues. Germline loops: CDR1 KGHDR, CDR2 SFDVKD. For the CDR3, the DNA is TGTGCCACCAGTGGGCCCCCTCAGCGGGGGGCAAAAAATGAGCAGTTCTTC. It codes for CATSGPPQRGAKNEQFF.

This clone was seen only once. The gene calls are TRBV3-1 (or the pseudogene TRBV3-2) and TRBJ1-5, with TRBD1 matching 7 bases. The CDR3 is 19 residues long. V was clipped by 0 bases and J by 1 base; unmatched bases: 12. The germline gives CDR1 LGHDT, CDR2 YNNKEL (reference sequence). The CDR3 sequence is CASSQDKLGGNQSNQPQHF. CDR3 DNA sequence: TGTGCCAGCAGCCAAGATAAGTTAGGGGGCAATCAGAGCAATCAGCCCCAGCATTTT.

The gene calls are TRBV6-5 and TRBJ2-5; 12 bases map to TRBD1. CDR1 and CDR2 (germline): MNHEY, SVGAGI. Losses at the gene ends were 6 bases for V and 5 bases for J; bases not matched to a gene: 7. The CDR3 is 15 amino acids. CDR3 amino acids: CASRTGTGGPETQYF. The DNA of the CDR3 is TGTGCCAGCAGGACCGGGACAGGGGGCCCGGAGACCCAGTACTTC.

The rearrangement links TRBV29-1 to TRBJ1-5, with TRBD1 identical over 8 bases. V gave up 4 bases and J gave up 4 bases; unmatched junction bases: 6. Germline CDR1 SQVTM, CDR2 ANQGSEA. The CDR3 covers 14 residues. The CDR3: CSVARGLGNQPQHF. The CDR3 nucleotides read TGCAGCGTTGCCAGGGGGCTTGGGAATCAGCCCCAGCATTTT.

The chain couples TRBV18 to TRBJ2-1; 8 positions match TRBD1. The CDR3 loop spans 16 amino acids. The V segment lost 4 bases and the J segment 3 bases; nucleotides outside the gene matches: 8. Germline assignment: CDR1 KGHSH and CDR2 LQKENI. The CDR3 loop is CASSQLPGQVYNEQFF. Written as DNA, the CDR3 is TGTGCCAGCTCACAATTACCGGGACAGGTCTACAATGAGCAGTTCTTC.

The chain uses TRBV7-8 and TRBJ2-3; TRBD2 aligns across 10 bases. CDR3 length equals 15 residues. V was clipped by 5 bases and J by 1 base; unmatched bases: 3. Germline loops: CDR1 SGHVS, CDR2 FQNEAQ. The CDR3 coding sequence is TGTGCCAGCAGCCGCGGACTAGCGGGCACAGATACGCAGTATTTT. It codes for CASSRGLAGTDTQYF.

This clone occurred a few times. CDR3: CASPGQGAAEAFF. The CDR3 bases are TGTGCCAGCCCGGGACAGGGGGCCGCTGAAGCTTTCTTT. The chain links TRBV19 to TRBJ1-1, with 12 positions matching TRBD1. Losses at the gene ends were 9 bases for V and 6 bases for J; bases not matched to a gene: 5. The length of the CDR3 is 13 residues. CDR1 LNHDA and CDR2 SQIVND come from the germline V gene (reference sequence).

The chain is built from TRBV2 and TRBJ2-7, with TRBD2 as a possible D gene (6 bases). The CDR3 spans 15 residues. V was clipped by 6 bases and J by 2 bases, with 17 bases between them. Germline lookup yields CDR1 SNHLY and CDR2 FYNNEI. For the CDR3, the DNA is TGTGCCAGCAGCCGTCCGGGACTTTTGACCTACGAGCAGTACTTC. Its translation: CASSRPGLLTYEQYF.

The chain has TRBV6-6 and TRBJ2-3; weak D call: TRBD2 (5 bases). The length of the CDR3 is 13 residues. Germline loops: CDR1 MNHNY, CDR2 SVGAGI (reference sequence). The V end lost 6 bases, the J end lost 0 bases, and 7 bases lay between the germline ends. CDR3 amino acids: CASREGSTDTQYF. The CDR3 DNA reads as TGTGCCAGCAGAGAGGGAAGCACAGATACGCAGTATTTT.

This clone has a handful of counts. V gene TRBV2 combines with J gene TRBJ1-1, with D hard to call. The V gene's germline CDR1 is SNHLY and CDR2 FYNNEI. This CDR3 is 12 amino acids long. Trimming took 6 bases from V and 4 from J, leaving 9 bases between them. The CDR3 is CASRARGTEAFF. CDR3 sequence (DNA): TGTGCCAGCAGGGCCCGGGGCACTGAAGCTTTCTTT.

The chain combines TRBV5-4 with TRBJ2-5; D gene ambiguous. Germline CDR1 reads SGHNT; CDR2 reads YYREEE (reference sequence). This CDR3 comprises 13 residues. V dropped 0 bases and J dropped 4 bases, with 7 bases sitting between them. The CDR3 DNA sequence: TGTGCCAGCAGCTTGGACCTAAGAGAGACCCAGTACTTC. Amino acids: CASSLDLRETQYF.

The chain recombines TRBV3-1 (or the pseudogene TRBV3-2) with TRBJ2-7, with D perhaps TRBD2 (5 bases). Between the trimmed V and J ends, which lost 8 bases and 3 bases, there was a span of 20 bases. CDR1 LGHDT and CDR2 YNNKEL come from the germline V gene (reference sequence). The CDR3 has 15 amino acids. Written as DNA, the CDR3 is TGTGCCAGCGGGAAGTCTGGGGAGTTGGGCTACGAGCAGTACTTC. This sequence encodes CASGKSGELGYEQYF.

The J gene is TRBJ1-1, the V gene TRBV30; unclear D gene. The germline V gene encodes CDR1 GTSNPN and CDR2 SVGIG (reference sequence). The CDR3 has 15 amino acids. With 5 bases removed from V and 1 base from J, the gap between germline ends came to 17 bases. The CDR3 loop is CAWGFSTLENTEAFF. The CDR3 nucleotides read TGTGCCTGGGGCTTCTCAACTTTAGAGAACACTGAAGCTTTCTTT. Together with reference TRBV30 and TRBJ1-1, the CDR3 gives the full variable domain: SQTIHQWPATLVQPVGSPLSLECTVEGTSNPNLYWYRQAAGRGLQLLFYSVGIGQISSEVPQNLSASRPQDRQFILSSKKLLLSDSGFYLCAWGFSTLENTEAFFGQGTRLTVV.

The chain recombines TRBV5-1 with TRBJ2-1; TRBD2 agrees at 8 bases. CDR1 is SGHRS, CDR2 YFSETQ, per germline. The V and J ends lost 1 base and 4 bases, in that order; junction bases with no gene match: 7. This CDR3 is 16 amino acids long. DNA for the CDR3: TGCGCCAGCAGCTTGCGGGAGGGCCTCTTTTACAATGAGCAGTTCTTC. This gives the protein CASSLREGLFYNEQFF.

This clone has just one count. This chain connects TRBV27 to TRBJ2-1, with TRBD1 identical over 8 bases. Germline CDR1 is MNHEY and CDR2 is SMNVEV (reference sequence). This CDR3 is built from 15 residues. Trimming took 6 bases from V and 5 from J; bases not matched to a gene: 9. CDR3 DNA: TGTGCCAGCAGCTCTTGGGGGGACAGGAACAATGAGCAGTTCTTC. Its translation is CASSSWGDRNNEQFF.